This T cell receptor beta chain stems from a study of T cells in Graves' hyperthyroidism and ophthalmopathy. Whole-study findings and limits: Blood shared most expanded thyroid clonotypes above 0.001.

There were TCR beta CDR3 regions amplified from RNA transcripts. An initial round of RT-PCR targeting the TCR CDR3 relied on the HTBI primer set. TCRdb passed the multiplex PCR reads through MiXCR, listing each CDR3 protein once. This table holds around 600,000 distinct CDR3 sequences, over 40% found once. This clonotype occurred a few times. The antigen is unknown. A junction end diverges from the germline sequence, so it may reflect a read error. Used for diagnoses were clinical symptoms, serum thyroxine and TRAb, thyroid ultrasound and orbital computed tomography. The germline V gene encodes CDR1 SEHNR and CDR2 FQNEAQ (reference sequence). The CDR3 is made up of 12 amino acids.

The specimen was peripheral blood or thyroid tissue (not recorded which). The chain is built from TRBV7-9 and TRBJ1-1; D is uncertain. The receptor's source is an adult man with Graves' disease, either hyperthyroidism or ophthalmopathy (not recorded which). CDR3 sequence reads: CASSHHDLGAFF. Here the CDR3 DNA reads TGCGCCAGCAGCCATCATGATCTAGGAGCTTTCTTT. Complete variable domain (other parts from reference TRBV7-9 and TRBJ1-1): DTGVSQNPRHKITKRGQNVTFRCDPISEHNRLYWYRQTLGQGPEFLTYFQNEAQLEKSRLLSDRFSAERPKGSFSTLEIQRTEQGDSAMYLCASSHHDLGAFFGQGTRLTVV.